This is a list of T cell receptor beta chains from one sample in a study of control samples from healthy donors and cancer patients. Data came from immunoSEQ multiplex PCR; TCRdb stores just in-frame clones and leaves some out. The sample contains over 100,000 clones, roughly 90% of which appear only once. The material sequenced was blood. The receptors were gathered from a man between 35 and 55 years old in good health. The CDR3 runs from the conserved cysteine through the conserved F or W. The D gene is left open where the match is weak. Clone size, where shown, is once, few, many, or a class for clones that have expanded.

size | J | D | V | CDR3 | DNA
NA | TRBJ2-3 | NA | TRBV13 | CASSIKLARSTTDTQYF | TGTGCCAGCAGCATAAAGTTAGCACGGAGTACCACAGATACGCAGTATTTT
NA | TRBJ1-4 | NA | TRBV13 | CASSSRGDGEKLFF | TGTGCCAGCAGCTCCAGGGGTGATGGTGAAAAACTGTTTTTT
NA | TRBJ2-3 | NA | TRBV5-6 | CASSLYRGQYTDTQYF | TGTGCCAGCAGCTTGTATCGGGGGCAGTACACAGATACGCAGTATTTT
NA | TRBJ2-2 | TRBD1 | TRBV5-1 | CASSLDRGDTGELFF | TGCGCCAGCAGCCTGGACAGGGGAGACACCGGGGAGCTGTTTTTT
NA | TRBJ1-5 | NA | TRBV12-3/TRBV12-4 | CASSWHNSQPQHF | TGTGCCAGCAGTTGGCACAATAGTCAGCCCCAGCATTTT
few | TRBJ2-1 | TRBD1 | TRBV9 | CASSVGQGQYNEQFF | TGTGCCAGCAGCGTAGGACAGGGACAGTACAATGAGCAGTTCTTC
NA | TRBJ2-4 | TRBD1 | TRBV7-9 | CASSEGQGDIQYF | TGTGCCAGCAGCGAGGGACAGGGGGACATTCAGTACTTC
NA | TRBJ2-5 | TRBD1 | TRBV29-1 | CSAVGQGGETQYF | TGCAGCGCCGTTGGACAGGGAGGAGAGACCCAGTACTTC
NA | TRBJ2-5 | TRBD1 | TRBV19 | CASRDRGRGETQYF | TGTGCCAGTAGGGACAGGGGGCGCGGAGAGACCCAGTACTTC
once | TRBJ2-2 | TRBD1 | TRBV14 | CASRTGFGGELFF | TGTGCCAGCAGGACAGGGTTTGGCGGGGAGCTGTTTTTT
NA | TRBJ1-4 | NA | TRBV3-1/TRBV3-2 | CASSQHQGKEKLFF | TGTGCCAGCAGCCAGCATCAAGGTAAAGAAAAACTGTTTTTT
NA | TRBJ1-5 | NA | TRBV7-9 | CASSLGGAQPQHF | TGTGCCAGCAGCTTAGGGGGGGCACAGCCCCAGCATTTT
NA | TRBJ1-1 | NA | TRBV7-2 | CASSLAGTAVRAFF | TGTGCCAGCAGCTTAGCAGGGACGGCCGTGAGAGCTTTCTTT
NA | TRBJ2-1 | NA | TRBV15 | CATSRDRISRGEQFF | TGTGCCACCAGCAGAGACCGGATCTCCAGGGGTGAGCAGTTCTTC
once | TRBJ2-1 | NA | TRBV9 | CASSPQGSGSSYNEQFF | TGTGCCAGCAGCCCCCAAGGTTCGGGGAGCTCCTACAATGAGCAGTTCTTC
NA | TRBJ2-7 | NA | TRBV18 | CASSPRANSYEQYF | TGTGCCAGCTCACCACGTGCCAACTCCTACGAGCAGTACTTC
NA | TRBJ2-5 | TRBD2 | TRBV9 | CASSVGGGSGGSQYF | TGTGCCAGCAGCGTAGGAGGAGGAAGCGGGGGCTCTCAGTACTTC
NA | TRBJ1-2 | NA | TRBV5-3 | CARIPRYWESQRSYGYTF | TGTGCCAGAATCCCAAGGTATTGGGAGTCTCAGAGGTCCTATGGCTACACCTTC
NA | TRBJ2-7 | TRBD2 | TRBV28 | CASSTSGGVSYEQYF | TGTGCCAGCAGCACTAGCGGGGGGGTATCCTACGAGCAGTACTTC
once | TRBJ1-6 | TRBD1 | TRBV10-3 | CAISEVQGASSPLHF | TGTGCCATCAGTGAGGTACAGGGGGCGAGTTCACCCCTCCACTTT
NA | TRBJ1-4 | NA | TRBV27 | CASSLAVNNEKLFF | TGTGCCAGCAGTTTGGCAGTCAATAATGAAAAACTGTTTTTT
NA | TRBJ1-2 | NA | TRBV5-1 | CASSDGHGSRGYTF | TGCGCCAGCAGCGATGGCCACGGCAGCCGGGGCTACACCTTC
NA | TRBJ1-2 | NA | TRBV5-6 | CASRYRDITVTGYTF | TGTGCCAGCAGGTACAGGGATATCACAGTCACCGGCTACACCTTC
NA | TRBJ2-3 | NA | TRBV10-1 | CASSEWAGTTDTQYF | TGCGCCAGCAGTGAGTGGGCAGGGACCACAGATACGCAGTATTTT
NA | TRBJ1-1 | NA | TRBV5-4 | CASSLDGGRAFF | TGTGCCAGCAGCTTGGATGGGGGGCGAGCTTTCTTT
NA | TRBJ2-3 | TRBD2 | TRBV2 | CASSEAGGGPTDTQYF | TGTGCCAGCAGTGAAGCGGGCGGGGGGCCGACGGATACGCAGTATTTT
NA | TRBJ1-2 | NA | TRBV6-5 | CASSKTGPFYGYTF | TGTGCCAGCAGCAAGACAGGCCCGTTCTATGGCTACACCTTC
NA | TRBJ2-7 | TRBD1 | TRBV6-5 | CASSYSGTGVGYEQYF | TGTGCCAGCAGTTACTCCGGGACAGGGGTGGGCTACGAGCAGTACTTC
NA | TRBJ1-2 | TRBD1 | TRBV18 | CASSLDREAYGYTF | TGTGCCAGCTCACTGGACAGGGAAGCCTATGGCTACACCTTC
NA | TRBJ2-1 | TRBD2 | TRBV2 | CASSADQAGYNEQFF | TGTGCCAGCAGTGCCGACCAAGCGGGGTACAATGAGCAGTTCTTC
NA | TRBJ2-2 | NA | TRBV7-2 | CASTQTRNTGELFF | TGTGCCAGCACACAGACCCGTAACACCGGGGAGCTGTTTTTT
NA | TRBJ2-3 | TRBD2 | TRBV6-6 | CASRDAGDHTDTQYF | TGTGCCAGCAGGGACGCGGGGGACCACACAGATACGCAGTATTTT
NA | TRBJ2-1 | NA | TRBV4-1 | CASSQGKGSNNEQFF | TGCGCCAGCAGCCAAGGAAAGGGGTCCAACAATGAGCAGTTCTTC
NA | TRBJ1-2 | TRBD1 | TRBV5-1 | CASKIGTGDYGYTF | TGCGCCAGCAAAATAGGGACAGGGGACTATGGCTACACCTTC
once | TRBJ2-6 | NA | TRBV7-8 | CASSSARRPGANVLTF | TGTGCCAGCAGCTCAGCTAGACGGCCTGGGGCCAACGTCCTGACTTTC
NA | TRBJ2-1 | NA | TRBV6-1 | CASSEVDRTYNEQFF | TGTGCCAGCAGTGAAGTGGATCGGACGTACAATGAGCAGTTCTTC
NA | TRBJ2-7 | TRBD2 | TRBV14 | CASSQYGTSGSYEQYF | TGTGCCAGCAGCCAATATGGCACTAGCGGGAGCTACGAGCAGTACTTC
NA | TRBJ2-3 | NA | TRBV18 | CASSPQEGTQYF | TGTGCCAGCTCTCCACAGGAGGGCACGCAGTATTTT
NA | TRBJ1-1 | NA | TRBV4-1 | CASSQGSMPGATEAFF | TGCGCCAGCAGCCAAGGGTCGATGCCCGGGGCCACTGAAGCTTTCTTT
NA | TRBJ1-1 | TRBD1 | TRBV25-1 | CASTGGNTEAFF | TGTGCCAGTACAGGGGGGAACACTGAAGCTTTCTTT
NA | TRBJ1-4 | NA | TRBV2 | CASSGQDGEKLFF | TGTGCCAGCAGTGGACAGGACGGCGAAAAACTGTTTTTT
once | TRBJ2-3 | TRBD1 | TRBV19 | CASSEHRGHVGDTQYF | TGTGCCAGTAGTGAACACAGGGGCCACGTTGGGGATACGCAGTATTTT
NA | TRBJ2-7 | TRBD1 | TRBV7-6 | CASSLKDRGRDEQYF | TGTGCCAGCAGCTTAAAGGACAGGGGAAGAGACGAGCAGTACTTC
NA | TRBJ1-5 | TRBD1 | TRBV5-5 | CASSFRDRGQDGNQPQHF | TGTGCCAGCAGCTTTAGAGACAGGGGGCAGGATGGCAATCAGCCCCAGCATTTT
NA | TRBJ2-3 | NA | TRBV19 | CASTTLGGAEDTQYF | TGTGCCAGTACTACACTCGGGGGAGCTGAAGATACGCAGTATTTT
NA | TRBJ2-7 | TRBD1 | TRBV7-9 | CASSPGQGGGEQYF | TGTGCCAGCAGCCCGGGACAGGGAGGCGGAGAGCAGTACTTC
NA | TRBJ2-1 | NA | TRBV4-2 | CASSQEGETVYNEQFF | TGTGCCAGCAGCCAAGAAGGAGAGACAGTTTACAATGAGCAGTTCTTC
NA | TRBJ1-6 | NA | TRBV5-6 | CASSLEGRSFSPLHF | TGTGCCAGCAGCTTGGAGGGACGGAGCTTTTCACCCCTCCACTTT
NA | TRBJ2-5 | NA | TRBV3-1/TRBV3-2 | CASSQVGGGQYF | TGTGCCAGCAGCCAAGTCGGGGGCGGCCAGTACTTC
NA | TRBJ1-1 | NA | TRBV6-6 | CASSHLESPQTEAFF | TGTGCCAGCAGCCACTTAGAATCGCCCCAGACTGAAGCTTTCTTT
NA | TRBJ2-3 | TRBD1 | TRBV6-1 | CASSESGQGGTDTQYF | TGTGCCAGCAGTGAATCGGGACAGGGCGGCACAGATACGCAGTATTTT
once | TRBJ1-3 | NA | TRBV10-3 | CATQQDGFSSGNTIYF | TGTGCCACCCAACAAGACGGGTTCTCCTCTGGAAACACCATATATTTT
NA | TRBJ1-2 | NA | TRBV4-2 | CASSKEQGAGGYTF | TGTGCCAGCAGCAAAGAGCAGGGAGCGGGCGGCTACACCTTC
NA | TRBJ1-2 | TRBD1 | TRBV5-1 | CASSPKTGQGNYGYTF | TGCGCCAGCAGCCCAAAAACGGGACAGGGAAACTATGGCTACACCTTC
NA | TRBJ1-4 | NA | TRBV2 | CASSFPRPRRESSEKLFF | TGTGCCAGCAGTTTCCCCCGGCCGAGAAGGGAAAGTTCGGAAAAACTGTTTTTT
NA | TRBJ1-1 | NA | TRBV6-5 | CASTPAGEAFF | TGTGCCAGCACACCCGCCGGGGAGGCTTTCTTT
NA | TRBJ1-4 | NA | TRBV7-9 | CASSPGLRATNEKLFF | TGTGCCAGCAGCCCGGGTCTACGTGCAACTAATGAAAAACTGTTTTTT